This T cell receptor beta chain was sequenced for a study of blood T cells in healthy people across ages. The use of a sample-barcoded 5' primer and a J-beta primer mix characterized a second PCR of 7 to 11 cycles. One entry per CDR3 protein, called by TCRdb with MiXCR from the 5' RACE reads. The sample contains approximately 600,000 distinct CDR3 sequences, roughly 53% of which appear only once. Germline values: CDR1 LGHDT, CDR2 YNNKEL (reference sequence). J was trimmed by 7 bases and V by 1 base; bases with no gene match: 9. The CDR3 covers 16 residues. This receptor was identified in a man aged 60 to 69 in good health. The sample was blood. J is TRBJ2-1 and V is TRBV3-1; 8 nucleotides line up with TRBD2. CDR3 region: CASSQVNGGAVNEQFF. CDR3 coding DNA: TGTGCCAGCAGCCAAGTAAACGGGGGGGCAGTGAATGAGCAGTTCTTC.